These 25 T cell receptor beta chains were all obtained from the same sample, sequenced in a study of blood T cell repertoires in COVID-19. TCRdb's copy holds only in-frame clones and misses some; the assay was immunoSEQ multiplex PCR. The sample carries more than 300,000 clones, more than 75% recorded once. The sample comprised PBMCs or T cells enriched from blood (not recorded which). The origin of the receptors is a woman in her late teens or twenties who had recovered from COVID-19.

This rearrangement joins TRBV2 to TRBJ1-1; D is uncertain. This CDR3 comprises 14 residues. The germline V gene has CDR1 SNHLY and CDR2 FYNNEI. Trimming removed 6 bases at V and 1 base at J, with 12 bases between. CDR3 sequence (DNA): TGTGCCAGCAGAGATGGGCCGCCGAACACTGAAGCTTTCTTT. Its protein product is CASRDGPPNTEAFF.

This chain connects TRBV30 to TRBJ1-1; 8 bases match TRBD1. The ends lost 3 bases at V and 4 bases at J; junction bases unmatched: 7. CDR3 length: 14 amino acids. Per germline, CDR1 GTSNPN and CDR2 SVGIG (reference sequence). CDR3 nucleotides: TGTGCCTGGAGGGTAACAGGGGGGAGCACTGAAGCTTTCTTT. Translated, it gives CAWRVTGGSTEAFF. Full variable domain (missing parts from reference TRBV30 and TRBJ1-1): SQTIHQWPATLVQPVGSPLSLECTVEGTSNPNLYWYRQAAGRGLQLLFYSVGIGQISSEVPQNLSASRPQDRQFILSSKKLLLSDSGFYLCAWRVTGGSTEAFFGQGTRLTVV.

J is TRBJ2-3 and V is TRBV5-1, with 10 bases identical to TRBD1. CDR1 is SGHRS, CDR2 YFSETQ, per germline. J was trimmed by 4 bases and V by 2 bases; bases with no gene match: 19. This CDR3 comprises 20 residues. The CDR3 sequence is CASSFPNIPRDRGAADTQYF. The CDR3 DNA reads as TGCGCCAGCAGCTTCCCCAACATTCCCCGGGACAGGGGCGCAGCAGATACGCAGTATTTT.

The chain carries TRBV5-6 and TRBJ1-2, with unresolved D. Per germline, CDR1 SGHDT and CDR2 YYEEEE. The CDR3 spans 15 residues. The ends were cut back, 2 bases at V and 5 bases at J, with 16 bases in the middle. The CDR3 DNA reads as TGTGCCAGCAGCTTTCTAACAGCCGAGAATTATGGCTACACCTTC. This translates into CASSFLTAENYGYTF.

The genes are TRBV5-6 and TRBJ1-3, with D perhaps matching TRBD1 (5 bases). V gave up 7 bases and J gave up 4 bases, with 18 bases separating them. CDR1 SGHDT and CDR2 YYEEEE come from the germline V gene. This CDR3 has 15 amino acids. The CDR3 sequence is CASALGRGYGNTIYF. In DNA form, the CDR3 reads TGTGCCAGCGCCCTTGGGAGGGGTTACGGAAACACCATATATTTT. Full variable domain (remainder filled in from reference TRBV5-6 and TRBJ1-3): DAGVTQSPTHLIKTRGQQVTLRCSPKSGHDTVSWYQQALGQGPQFIFQYYEEEERQRGNFPDRFSGHQFPNYSSELNVNALLLGDSALYLCASALGRGYGNTIYFGEGSWLTVV.

With respect to this clone: This specimen includes other DNA sequences encoding the same CDR3. J is TRBJ1-2 and V is TRBV13, with D tentatively TRBD1 (6 bases). Germline CDR1 and CDR2: PRHDT and FYEKMQ (reference sequence). This CDR3 is 13 amino acids long. Trimming removed 0 bases from V and 4 bases from J, with 6 bases in between. CDR3 DNA: TGTGCCAGCAGCTTAGGACAGGGCTATGGCTACACCTTC. Encoded protein: CASSLGQGYGYTF.

This clone was recorded once. The chain recombines TRBV7-3 with TRBJ1-1; 7 positions agree with TRBD1. V shed 2 bases and J 7 bases; nucleotides not matched to a gene: 4. The CDR3 has 13 residues. In germline, CDR1 is SGHTA, CDR2 FQGTGA. In DNA form, the CDR3 reads TGTGCCAGCAGCTTAGCCCGGGACAGTGAAGCTTTCTTT. Translation: CASSLARDSEAFF.

The V and J genes are TRBV7-9 and TRBJ2-7; maybe TRBD2 (7 bases). CDR3 length: 15 residues. Germline loops: CDR1 SEHNR, CDR2 FQNEAQ (reference sequence). Trimming stripped 1 base from V and 4 bases from J, with 14 bases between. CDR3 nucleotide sequence: TGTGCCAGCAGCTTAGTACCAGGGGAGGGGTACGAGCAGTACTTC. This sequence encodes CASSLVPGEGYEQYF.

This chain links TRBV3-1 (or the pseudogene TRBV3-2) with TRBJ2-1, with TRBD2 identical over 7 bases. J lost 3 bases, V lost 4 bases, and 9 bases had no gene match. In germline, CDR1 is LGHDT, CDR2 YNNKEL (reference sequence). The CDR3 length is 16 residues. CDR3 protein: CASSPRFASGYNEQFF. CDR3 bases: TGTGCCAGCAGCCCCCGTTTCGCTAGCGGCTACAATGAGCAGTTCTTC.

The chain combines TRBV9 with TRBJ1-6, with 7 bases matching TRBD1. The germline gives CDR1 SGDLS, CDR2 YYNGEE. The CDR3 consists of 16 residues. V lost 4 bases, J lost 2 bases, and 6 bases stayed unmatched. The CDR3 nucleotides are TGTGCCAGCAGCCCGGGGACAGTGACCTATAATTCACCCCTCCACTTT. Its protein product is CASSPGTVTYNSPLHF.

This chain links TRBV6-2 or TRBV6-3 with TRBJ1-5; 9 positions agree with TRBD1. Per germline, CDR1 MNHEY and CDR2 SVGEGT. This CDR3 region has 15 residues. J gave up 6 bases and V 2 bases, and 5 bases lay outside the gene matches. The CDR3 here is CASSYPGTGPQPQHF. CDR3 sequence (DNA): TGTGCCAGCAGTTACCCCGGGACAGGGCCTCAGCCCCAGCATTTT.

This clone has a single count. The J gene is TRBJ2-7, the V gene TRBV27; D is unresolved. Germline V lookup: CDR1 MNHEY, CDR2 SMNVEV (reference sequence). V was trimmed by 0 bases and J by 5 bases, leaving 14 bases between them. The CDR3 consists of 15 residues. The CDR3 sequence: CASSLSPGLGHEQYF. CDR3 sequence (DNA): TGTGCCAGCAGTTTATCCCCGGGTTTGGGTCACGAGCAGTACTTC.

This clone was recorded only once. V is TRBV3-1 (or the pseudogene TRBV3-2) and J is TRBJ2-2; TRBD1 agrees at 7 bases. Germline CDR1 LGHDT, CDR2 YNNKEL (reference sequence). This CDR3 is 16 amino acids long. Germline trimming cut 5 bases from V and 4 bases from J; bases unmatched to any gene: 10. The CDR3 DNA is TGTGCCAGCAGCGCACACAGGGGAGTCAGCACCGGGGAGCTGTTTTTT. The encoded protein is CASSAHRGVSTGELFF.

The genes are TRBV28 and TRBJ1-6; weak D call: TRBD1 (5 bases). V was cut by 3 bases and J by 0 bases, with 12 bases left in between. CDR3 length: 17 amino acids. In germline, CDR1 is MDHEN, CDR2 SYDVKM. The CDR3: CASSFSPDSSYNSPLHF. The CDR3 DNA follows: TGTGCCAGCAGTTTCTCCCCTGACAGCTCCTATAATTCACCCCTCCACTTT.

This sequence joins TRBV9 and TRBJ2-1, with D hard to call. The CDR3 has 15 amino acids. Germline V gives CDR1 SGDLS, CDR2 YYNGEE. Deletions cut 0 bases from V and 3 bases from J, with 10 bases between. The CDR3 sequence: CASSVGFSFYNEQFF. The CDR3 DNA sequence: TGTGCCAGCAGCGTAGGGTTTAGTTTCTACAATGAGCAGTTCTTC.

This clone was picked up one time. The chain is built from TRBV5-6 and TRBJ1-1; D might be TRBD1 (5 bases). V lost 7 bases and J 11 bases, leaving 21 bases between the germline ends. CDR3 size: 13 residues. The germline gives CDR1 SGHDT, CDR2 YYEEEE. Written as DNA, the CDR3 is TGTGCCAGCCGTCAGGTAGGGGCGCAGGAGGCTTTCTTT. It yields the protein CASRQVGAQEAFF.

The gene calls are TRBV15 and TRBJ2-1, with TRBD2 identical over 7 bases. Germline CDR1 reads LNHNV; CDR2 reads YYDKDF (reference sequence). The CDR3 spans 15 residues. The V and J ends lost 5 bases and 1 base, in that order; junction bases with no gene match: 5. The CDR3 sequence: CATSVPGGSYNEQFF. CDR3 nucleotides: TGTGCCACCAGCGTTCCGGGGGGTTCCTACAATGAGCAGTTCTTC.

This sequence joins TRBV4-2 and TRBJ2-7; 11 positions agree with TRBD1. In germline, CDR1 is LGHNA, CDR2 YNFKEQ. The CDR3 runs 17 residues. With 3 bases clipped from V and 3 bases from J, the junction kept 10 bases outside the gene matches. The CDR3: CASSQAGGQGANYEQYF. The CDR3, as DNA: TGTGCCAGCAGCCAGGCAGGAGGACAGGGGGCCAACTACGAGCAGTACTTC.

J is TRBJ1-4 and V is TRBV18, with D uncertain. V was pared by 4 bases and J by 6 bases, with 21 bases between. This CDR3 region has 17 residues. The germline gives CDR1 KGHSH, CDR2 LQKENI. The CDR3 region has the DNA TGTGCCAGCTCACGGAGGCCACCAACGGTTCTAGATGAAAAACTGTTTTTT. As protein: CASSRRPPTVLDEKLFF.

The J gene is TRBJ1-1, the V gene TRBV6-5, with TRBD1 matching over 7 bases. The length of the CDR3 is 14 residues. Germline lookup yields CDR1 MNHEY and CDR2 SVGAGI. V was pared by 7 bases and J by 1 base, with 6 bases of the junction left unmatched. CDR3 bases: TGTGCCAGCACCGAGACAGGGCCGAACACTGAAGCTTTCTTT. Translating it yields CASTETGPNTEAFF.

The sample holds one count of this clone. The chain uses TRBV28 and TRBJ2-7; possibly TRBD2 for D (5 bases). Germline V gene lookup returns CDR1 MDHEN and CDR2 SYDVKM. Trimming took 4 bases from V and 2 from J, leaving 15 bases between them. The CDR3 runs to 15 residues. The CDR3 nucleotides read TGTGCCAGCAGTTCGCCCGGGATAGAAACCTACGAGCAGTACTTC. This codes for CASSSPGIETYEQYF. The full variable domain, completed using reference TRBV28 and TRBJ2-7, is DVKVTQSSRYLVKRTGEKVFLECVQDMDHENMFWYRQDPGLGLRLIYFSYDVKMKEKGDIPEGYSVSREKKERFSLILESASTNQTSMYLCASSSPGIETYEQYFGPGTRLTVT.

The rearrangement links TRBV4-1 to TRBJ2-7; TRBD2 is a possible D gene (6 bases). The CDR3 totals 13 residues. Germline-derived CDR1 and CDR2 are MGHRA and YSYEKL. V lost 5 bases and J lost 4, with 12 bases in between. CDR3 amino acids: CASSYPGTYEQYF. CDR3 DNA sequence: TGCGCCAGCAGCTATCCGGGGACTTACGAGCAGTACTTC.

The V and J genes are TRBV15 and TRBJ1-3, with D maybe TRBD1 (5 bases). This CDR3 is 18 amino acids long. Germline V gene lookup returns CDR1 LNHNV and CDR2 YYDKDF (reference sequence). Trimming removed 1 base from V and 0 bases from J, with 16 bases in between. The CDR3 protein is CATSRGGLDRLSGNTIYF. The CDR3 region has the DNA TGTGCCACCAGCAGAGGGGGACTAGACAGACTCTCTGGAAACACCATATATTTT.

This clone was counted once. V gene TRBV7-9 combines with J gene TRBJ1-1, with a possible D match to TRBD1 (6 bases). This CDR3 region has 13 residues. With 5 bases removed from V and 6 bases from J, the gap between germline ends came to 13 bases. Germline V gives CDR1 SEHNR, CDR2 FQNEAQ (reference sequence). CDR3 protein: CASSLKDSSEAFF. In DNA form, the CDR3 reads TGTGCCAGCAGCCTGAAGGACAGCTCTGAAGCTTTCTTT.

The chain has TRBV2 and TRBJ2-3; 8 bases align to TRBD1. The CDR3 contains 17 residues. From germline, CDR1 is SNHLY and CDR2 FYNNEI. Trimming took 4 bases from V and 1 from J; bases not matched to a gene: 10. CDR3 loop: CASSVRDRTSGTDTQYF. The CDR3 region has the DNA TGTGCCAGCAGTGTCAGGGACAGGACTTCTGGCACAGATACGCAGTATTTT.